This T cell receptor beta chain was retrieved from a study of blood T cells in healthy people across ages. The use of a sample-barcoded 5' primer and a J-beta primer mix characterized a second PCR of roughly 6 to 11 cycles. Each of the cDNA molecules was tagged by a template-switch adaptor with 12 random nucleotides. At least 3 million CDR3-containing paired-end reads were obtained per sample. TCRdb processed the 5' RACE reads anew with MiXCR; each CDR3 protein has one entry. The sample shows 1.5 million to 2 million distinct CDR3 sequences, roughly 32% of them seen only once. As to this clonotype: One junction end does not reproduce the germline sequence, and a read error may be involved.

The TCR was taken from a woman in her 30s in good health. The sample taken for sequencing was blood.

Here the CDR3 DNA reads TGTGCCAGCAGCCCCGTGACTGGGGCCAGCGTCCTGACTTTC. This codes for CASSPVTGASVLTF. The chain combines TRBV27 with TRBJ2-6; the D gene is possibly TRBD1 (5 bases). The CDR3 is made up of 14 amino acids. Germline V gives CDR1 MNHEY, CDR2 SMNVEV (reference sequence).